Listed here are 31 T cell receptor beta chains from one sample, sequenced in a study of response to subunit inactivated influenza vaccine. MiXCR, applied by TCRdb to the RT-PCR reads, yields one record per CDR3 protein. The table shows 560,000 or so distinct CDR3 sequences, with about 7.6% occurring only once. The material was PBMCs from blood, obtained around 25 months after vaccination. These receptors were obtained from a man between 50 and 69 years old who received an inactivated influenza vaccine.

This clonotype was picked up a small number of times. The chain carries TRBV7-8 and TRBJ2-7, with unresolved D. Germline lookup yields CDR1 SGHVS and CDR2 FQNEAQ. There are 16 residues in the CDR3. The V gene lost 4 bases and the J gene lost 3 bases, with 19 bases spanning the gap. The CDR3 loop is CASSSGWLEWDYEQYF. CDR3 sequence (DNA): TGTGCCAGCAGCTCTGGGTGGTTGGAGTGGGACTACGAGCAGTACTTC.

This clonotype was detected many times. The rearrangement links TRBV2 to TRBJ1-6; D is possibly TRBD1 (5 bases). CDR3 size: 13 residues. Trimming removed 5 bases from V and 14 bases from J, with 16 bases in between. Germline values: CDR1 SNHLY, CDR2 FYNNEI. The CDR3 loop is CASSSPPGHTLHF. The CDR3 DNA follows: TGTGCCAGCAGTTCCCCTCCGGGGCATACCCTCCACTTT.

This clonotype was found a few times. The V gene is TRBV7-2, the J gene TRBJ2-2; D unclear. V dropped 4 bases and J dropped 3 bases, with 9 bases sitting between them. This CDR3 region has 14 residues. The germline CDR1 and CDR2 sequences are SGHTA and FQGNSA. The CDR3 reads CASSSRVDTGELFF. CDR3 DNA: TGTGCCAGCAGCTCCCGGGTGGACACCGGGGAGCTGTTTTTT.

This clonotype was detected a few times. This chain connects TRBV12-3 or TRBV12-4 to TRBJ1-6, with 8 bases lining up with TRBD1. After removal of 5 bases from V and 6 bases from J, the junction contained 3 bases not matched to a gene. CDR3 size: 14 residues. DNA of the CDR3: TGTGCCAGCAGTACGGGACAGGTTAATTCACCCCTCCACTTT. Its protein product is CASSTGQVNSPLHF.

The chain couples TRBV12-3 or TRBV12-4 to TRBJ1-2; D gene uncertain. The CDR3 sequence is 13 residues long. V shed 5 bases and J shed 8 bases, with 15 bases lying between them. CDR3 protein: CASSPQRLSGYTF. In nucleotides, the CDR3 is TGTGCCAGCAGTCCCCAGAGGTTGAGCGGCTACACCTTC.

This clonotype was found a few times. The chain uses TRBV15 and TRBJ2-5, with 9 bases that match TRBD2. Germline CDR1 is LNHNV and CDR2 is YYDKDF (reference sequence). This CDR3 has 16 amino acids. V shed 1 base and J 5 bases; nucleotides not matched to a gene: 8. CDR3 protein: CATSRVTSGFRETQYF. As DNA, the CDR3 is TGTGCCACCAGCAGAGTAACTAGCGGGTTCCGGGAGACCCAGTACTTC.

This chain links TRBV6-1 with TRBJ2-2; possible D gene TRBD1, 6 bases. In germline, CDR1 is MNHNS, CDR2 SASEGT. Trimming took 11 bases from V and 0 from J, leaving 16 bases between them. This CDR3 has 15 amino acids. CDR3 DNA sequence: TGTGCCTCTAAAAGGGGGACCTCGAACACCGGGGAGCTGTTTTTT. The encoded protein is CASKRGTSNTGELFF.

V usage is TRBV12-3 or TRBV12-4 and J usage is TRBJ1-5; possible D gene TRBD1, 6 bases. V was cut by 5 bases and J by 6 bases, with 14 bases left in between. The CDR3 spans 14 residues. The DNA of the CDR3 is TGTGCCAGCAGTCCGACAGGTCAAGGTCAGCCCCAGCATTTT. Translating gives CASSPTGQGQPQHF.

This clonotype was detected ten times or more. This chain connects TRBV5-1 to TRBJ2-1, with 9 bases that match TRBD1. V shed 4 bases, J shed 4 bases, and the junction held 12 bases outside the gene matches. CDR1 is SGHRS, CDR2 YFSETQ, per germline. The CDR3 runs 17 residues. Here the CDR3 reads CASSIGPSGQGYNEQFF. For the CDR3, the DNA is TGCGCCAGCAGCATTGGCCCTTCGGGACAGGGTTACAATGAGCAGTTCTTC.

V gene TRBV20-1 combines with J gene TRBJ1-6; 8 bases agree with TRBD1. Germline V gives CDR1 DFQATT, CDR2 SNEGSKA (reference sequence). V shed 5 bases and J 6 bases; nucleotides not matched to a gene: 9. The CDR3 covers 15 residues. The CDR3 DNA sequence: TGCAGTGCTGGACGGGACAGGACGTTTAATTCACCCCTCCACTTT. It encodes CSAGRDRTFNSPLHF.

This clonotype was seen a handful of times. The chain joins TRBV20-1 to TRBJ1-2, with 12 bases that match TRBD1. The CDR3 is 17 residues long. V gave up 5 bases and J gave up 5 bases; unmatched junction bases: 15. From germline, CDR1 is DFQATT and CDR2 SNEGSKA (reference sequence). CDR3 sequence: CSAEKGTGGAWGYGYTF. For the CDR3, the DNA is TGCAGTGCTGAGAAAGGGACAGGGGGCGCCTGGGGATATGGCTACACCTTC.

There are many counts of this clonotype. The chain employs TRBV27 and TRBJ2-7; D not resolved. This CDR3 spans 15 amino acids. Germline-derived CDR1 and CDR2 are MNHEY and SMNVEV (reference sequence). Trimming stripped 5 bases from V and 3 bases from J, with 17 bases between. The CDR3 loop is CASSPSAPPNYEQYF. For the CDR3, the DNA is TGTGCCAGCAGTCCTTCAGCACCCCCGAACTACGAGCAGTACTTC.

A few counts support this clonotype. The J gene is TRBJ2-1, the V gene TRBV20-1; 10 positions agree with TRBD2. The V and J ends lost 2 bases and 8 bases, in that order; junction bases with no gene match: 12. CDR1 DFQATT and CDR2 SNEGSKA come from the germline V gene (reference sequence). The CDR3 runs 16 residues. Here the CDR3 DNA reads TGCAGTGCTAGACCTTGGACTAGCGGAGACGGGTATGAGCAGTTCTTC. As protein: CSARPWTSGDGYEQFF.

This clonotype was seen at least ten times. The gene calls are TRBV12-3 or TRBV12-4 and TRBJ2-1; the match to TRBD2 covers 7 bases. The CDR3 is made up of 16 amino acids. Trimming took 2 bases from V and 6 from J; bases not matched to a gene: 10. The CDR3 sequence: CASSLSRLASLNEQFF. CDR3 coding DNA: TGTGCCAGCAGTTTATCAAGACTAGCATCTCTCAATGAGCAGTTCTTC.

The sample holds many counts of this clonotype. This chain connects TRBV12-3 or TRBV12-4 to TRBJ1-6; TRBD1 is a possible D gene (5 bases). The CDR3 is 14 amino acids. V lost 6 bases, J lost 6 bases, and 12 bases lay in between. DNA for the CDR3: TGTGCCAGCAGCACCGGGACTGCTAATTCACCCCTCCACTTT. It is translated as CASSTGTANSPLHF.

J is TRBJ1-4 and V is TRBV15; D gene ambiguous. The CDR3 has 16 residues. V was shortened by 1 base and J by 7 bases, with 16 bases between the two germline ends. Germline CDR1 reads LNHNV; CDR2 reads YYDKDF (reference sequence). The CDR3 nucleotides are TGTGCCACCAGCAGAGCTTATCCTAGCCCCTCTGAAAAACTGTTTTTT. It translates to CATSRAYPSPSEKLFF.

A few counts support this clonotype. This chain joins TRBV5-6 and TRBJ1-1; weak D call: TRBD1 (5 bases). The length of the CDR3 is 14 residues. Germline V gene lookup returns CDR1 SGHDT and CDR2 YYEEEE. Trimming removed 0 bases from V and 6 bases from J, with 12 bases in between. The CDR3, as DNA: TGTGCCAGCAGCTTGGTACTGGGGCTTCCTGAAGCTTTCTTT. Its translation: CASSLVLGLPEAFF.

This clonotype was observed many times. The chain employs TRBV13 and TRBJ2-7, with 9 nucleotides matching TRBD1. J was trimmed by 3 bases and V by 5 bases; bases with no gene match: 8. CDR1 is PRHDT and CDR2 is FYEKMQ in the germline V gene (reference sequence). The CDR3 covers 15 residues. Written as DNA, the CDR3 is TGTGCCAGCAGCCAAACCTCGGGACAGGGCTACGAGCAGTACTTC. It codes for CASSQTSGQGYEQYF.

This clonotype was found many times. The chain employs TRBV27 and TRBJ2-7; D possibly uses TRBD1 or TRBD2 (5 bases each). V was cut by 6 bases and J by 3 bases, with 18 bases left in between. The CDR3 contains 15 residues. The germline CDR1 and CDR2 sequences are MNHEY and SMNVEV (reference sequence). DNA for the CDR3: TGTGCCAGCAGCAGAACCGGGACCCGGAACTACGAGCAGTACTTC. The encoded protein is CASSRTGTRNYEQYF.

This clonotype occurred many times. The V and J genes are TRBV4-1 and TRBJ2-7, with 7 bases that match TRBD1. This CDR3 region has 14 residues. The V gene end was trimmed by 2 bases and the J gene end by 7 bases; junction bases not matched to a gene: 8. The germline V gene has CDR1 MGHRA and CDR2 YSYEKL. CDR3 nucleotides: TGCGCCAGCAGCCAACGGGACAGTTATGGGGAGCAGTACTTC. Residues: CASSQRDSYGEQYF.

This clonotype occurred a few times. This chain joins TRBV24-1 and TRBJ2-5; 9 bases align to TRBD1. Germline values: CDR1 KGHDR, CDR2 SFDVKD. V was clipped by 0 bases and J by 3 bases; unmatched bases: 4. CDR3 length: 16 residues. CDR3 bases: TGTGCCACCAGTGATTTGCCCCGGGACAGGGAAGAGACCCAGTACTTC. Protein: CATSDLPRDREETQYF.

As to this clonotype: The junction departs from the called germline gene at one end, perhaps through a read error. The rearrangement links TRBV18 to TRBJ1-5; D uncertain. In germline, CDR1 is KGHSH, CDR2 LQKENI. The CDR3 runs to 14 residues. The CDR3 coding sequence is TGTGCCAGCTCACCATTTGTGGGCGATCAGTCCCAGCATTTT. This sequence encodes CASSPFVGDQSQHF. Based on the CDR3 plus reference TRBV18 and TRBJ1-5, the full variable domain is NAGVMQNPRHLVRRRGQEARLRCSPMKGHSHVYWYRQLPEEGLKFMVYLQKENIIDESGMPKERFSAEFPKEGPSILRIQQVVRGDSAAYFCASSPFVGDQSQHFGDGTRLSIL.

On this clonotype: A much larger clone is a single base away; this may be a read error. J is TRBJ2-2 and V is TRBV29-1; 10 bases map to TRBD1. Germline-derived CDR1 and CDR2 are SQVTM and ANQGSEA. V lost 7 bases to trimming and J lost 5 bases; unmatched junction nucleotides: 10. This CDR3 comprises 15 residues. The CDR3 DNA is TGCAGCGATGTCCGACAGGGGGCTGGGACCGGGGAGCTGTTTTTT. It specifies CSDVRQGAGTGELFF.

This clonotype was observed at least ten times. This chain connects TRBV6-2 or TRBV6-3 to TRBJ2-1, with TRBD2 matching 12 bases. Germline V gene data show CDR1 as MNHEY and CDR2 as SVGEGT. The V segment lost 6 bases and the J segment 3 bases; nucleotides outside the gene matches: 3. The CDR3 runs 15 residues. The CDR3 loop is CASSQLAGGYNEQFF. The CDR3 nucleotides are TGTGCCAGCAGCCAACTAGCGGGGGGCTACAATGAGCAGTTCTTC.

Ten or more counts support this clonotype. The CDR3 DNA reads as TGTGCCAGCAGTATAGCGATAACCTACAATGAGCAGTTCTTC. Protein sequence: CASSIAITYNEQFF. The V gene is TRBV6-2 or TRBV6-3, the J gene TRBJ2-1; perhaps TRBD2 as D (5 bases). CDR1 and CDR2 from the germline V gene are MNHEY and SVGEGT. This CDR3 has 14 amino acids. Trimming removed 5 bases from V and 2 bases from J, with 10 bases in between.

This clonotype occurred a few times. The gene calls are TRBV12-3 or TRBV12-4 and TRBJ1-2; perhaps TRBD1 as D (5 bases). The germline V and J ends were trimmed by 3 bases and 5 bases, with 16 bases remaining between them. CDR3 length equals 15 residues. The CDR3 DNA sequence: TGTGCCAGCAGTTTTGATGGGGCAGGACCTTATGGCTACACCTTC. Translated: CASSFDGAGPYGYTF.

The chain recombines TRBV7-9 with TRBJ2-7, with D perhaps matching TRBD1 or TRBD2 (6 bases each). This CDR3 comprises 14 residues. V lost 2 bases and J 7 bases, leaving 15 bases between the germline ends. The germline V gene has CDR1 SEHNR and CDR2 FQNEAQ (reference sequence). The CDR3 nucleotides read TGTGCCAGCAGCTTATCTGGGCAGGGGAGGGAGCAGTACTTC. Amino acids: CASSLSGQGREQYF.

CDR3 loop: CASSQNPPLGQPTYEQYF. CDR3 coding DNA: TGCGCCAGCAGCCAAAACCCTCCCCTTGGACAGCCGACCTACGAGCAGTACTTC. J is TRBJ2-7 and V is TRBV4-1, with a possible D match to TRBD1 (6 bases). Looked up from germline, CDR1 is MGHRA and CDR2 is YSYEKL. Trimming left V 2 bases short and J 2 bases short, with 22 bases between. The CDR3 extends over 18 amino acids.

This clonotype was observed a handful of times. The chain combines TRBV28 with TRBJ2-2; TRBD1 might be the D (6 bases). CDR3 length equals 17 residues. CDR1 MDHEN and CDR2 SYDVKM come from the germline V gene. V dropped 6 bases and J dropped 3 bases, with 20 bases sitting between them. CDR3 sequence (DNA): TGTGCCAGCAGGGAGGATTCAGACAGGTCCTACACCGGGGAGCTGTTTTTT. Translating it yields CASREDSDRSYTGELFF.

The sample holds many counts of this clonotype. V and J are TRBV20-1 and TRBJ2-1; 8 nucleotides align to TRBD2. The CDR3 has 14 amino acids. Germline lookup yields CDR1 DFQATT and CDR2 SNEGSKA (reference sequence). V was pared by 3 bases and J by 6 bases, with 7 bases of the junction left unmatched. CDR3 loop: CSASGLAGLNEQFF. The CDR3 DNA reads TGCAGTGCTAGCGGGCTAGCGGGCCTCAATGAGCAGTTCTTC.

This clonotype was found a few times. The chain uses TRBV29-1 and TRBJ2-5, with a weak D call TRBD2 (5 bases). V was clipped by 4 bases and J by 9 bases, with 12 bases between them. Germline V gene data show CDR1 as SQVTM and CDR2 as ANQGSEA. The CDR3 is 11 amino acids. The CDR3 region is CSVGGQEAQYF. In DNA form, the CDR3 reads TGCAGCGTTGGTGGTCAGGAGGCCCAGTACTTC.